The 11 T cell receptor beta chains listed next were all sequenced from one sample in a study of blood T cell repertoires in COVID-19. The data were produced by immunoSEQ multiplex PCR, yet TCRdb's version contains in-frame clones alone and is incomplete. This table has around 300,000 clones, 85% to 90% appearing once. Sequencing input: peripheral blood. Receptors originate from a woman in her fifties or sixties with active or convalescent COVID-19.

The table lists this clone with a few counts. This chain connects TRBV12-3 or TRBV12-4 to TRBJ2-1; D gene unclear. Between the trimmed V and J ends, which lost 4 bases and 10 bases, there was a span of 11 bases. CDR3 length: 12 amino acids. The CDR3 DNA follows: TGTGCCAGCAGTTACCAGCAGGCCGAGCAGTTCTTC. Its translation: CASSYQQAEQFF.

The V and J genes are TRBV27 and TRBJ2-7, with a tentative D call TRBD1 (6 bases). Germline loops: CDR1 MNHEY, CDR2 SMNVEV (reference sequence). The CDR3 is 15 residues long. Trimming removed 2 bases from V and 6 bases from J, with 17 bases in between. The CDR3 DNA follows: TGTGCCAGCAGTTTACTCGGGACAAAGGAGGCCGAGCAGTACTTC. As protein: CASSLLGTKEAEQYF.

The V and J genes are TRBV6-2 or TRBV6-3 and TRBJ2-1, with D maybe TRBD1 (5 bases). In germline, CDR1 is MNHEY, CDR2 SVGEGT. The V and J ends lost 4 bases and 9 bases respectively, with 10 bases between them. This CDR3 is 12 amino acids long. The CDR3 bases are TGTGCCAGCAGTTTTAATCAGGGTGAGCAGTTCTTC. As protein: CASSFNQGEQFF.

This chain uses TRBV19 with TRBJ2-2; 8 nucleotides align to TRBD2. V lost 2 bases and J lost 0; bases outside the gene matches: 2. Germline V CDR1 and CDR2: LNHDA, SQIVND (reference sequence). The CDR3 loop spans 16 amino acids. The CDR3 region is CASSISGGSNTGELFF. Here the CDR3 DNA reads TGTGCCAGTAGTATAAGCGGGGGCTCGAACACCGGGGAGCTGTTTTTT.

A single count supports this clone. CDR3 DNA sequence: TGTGCCAGCAGTGAAGCACCGGACAGCCAAGAGACCCAGTACTTC. It specifies CASSEAPDSQETQYF. The J gene is TRBJ2-5, the V gene TRBV6-1, with a weak D call TRBD1 (6 bases). CDR1 is MNHNS and CDR2 is SASEGT in the germline V gene. This CDR3 has 15 amino acids. The V end was cut by 0 bases, the J end by 1 base, with 9 bases between.

J is TRBJ2-1 and V is TRBV7-6, with no clear D. Trimming left V 7 bases short and J 6 bases short, with 16 bases between. Per germline, CDR1 SGHVS and CDR2 FNYEAQ. The CDR3 is made up of 14 amino acids. CDR3 nucleotides: TGTGCCAGCAAGCCTCAAACGACGGGCAATGAGCAGTTCTTC. Translated: CASKPQTTGNEQFF.

The CDR3 DNA is TGTGCCAGCAACCCCCGGGGGGGGAAGACCCAGTACTTC. Translating it yields CASNPRGGKTQYF. The chain joins TRBV6-5 to TRBJ2-5, with TRBD2 identical over 8 bases. V dropped 7 bases and J dropped 6; count of bases not matched to a gene: 7. This CDR3 has 13 amino acids. CDR1 and CDR2 from the germline V gene are MNHEY and SVGAGI.

The chain couples TRBV19 to TRBJ1-5; D may be TRBD1 (5 bases). Germline V gives CDR1 LNHDA, CDR2 SQIVND (reference sequence). The V and J ends lost 3 bases and 6 bases respectively, with 12 bases between them. This CDR3 spans 14 amino acids. In DNA form, the CDR3 reads TGTGCCAGTAGTATTTTAGGGGTCGGTCAGCCCCAGCATTTT. It codes for CASSILGVGQPQHF.

The chain is built from TRBV3-1 (or the pseudogene TRBV3-2) and TRBJ2-2; D unclear. V was cut by 2 bases and J by 2 bases, with 9 bases left in between. The V gene's germline CDR1 is LGHDT and CDR2 YNNKEL (reference sequence). The CDR3 loop spans 15 amino acids. The CDR3 DNA reads as TGTGCCAGCAGCCAATTTGGGCTTAACACCGGGGAGCTGTTTTTT. Protein: CASSQFGLNTGELFF.

This clone was recorded once. The chain combines TRBV4-3 with TRBJ2-7; TRBD2 matches at 10 bases. V lost 0 bases to trimming and J lost 1 base; unmatched junction nucleotides: 6. The germline V gene has CDR1 LGHNA and CDR2 YSLEER. This CDR3 has 17 residues. The CDR3 DNA follows: TGCGCCAGCAGCCAAGAGACTAGCGGGTCGCTATCCTACGAGCAGTACTTC. Its protein product is CASSQETSGSLSYEQYF.

This sequence joins TRBV27 and TRBJ1-4, with 7 bases matching TRBD1. Germline V gene sequence: CDR1 MNHEY, CDR2 SMNVEV (reference sequence). Trimming removed 5 bases from V and 1 base from J; junction bases left unmatched: 1. The CDR3 is 14 residues long. The CDR3 DNA sequence: TGTGCCAGCAGTACAGGGGTAACTAATGAAAAACTGTTTTTT. Translating it yields CASSTGVTNEKLFF.